This T cell receptor (beta chain) was identified during a study of radiation and T cells in renal cell carcinoma. In the study overall: Nephrectomy followed 15 Gy stereotactic body radiation by 4 weeks.

The time point denotes: blood 2 weeks post-SBRT. Treatment indicated: 15 Gy SBRT to primary tumor, nephrectomy 4 weeks later. The table came from immunoSEQ multiplex PCR; TCRdb's copy has only in-frame clones and leaves some out. The sample has 160,000 or so clones, approximately 90% seen once; the top ten hold 13%. Of note for this clone: The antigen remains undetermined.

CDR1 is LNHDA and CDR2 is SQIVND in the germline V gene (reference sequence). V lost 5 bases, J lost 5 bases, and 13 bases lay in between. The CDR3 spans 14 residues. Overall study results and limits: Without pretreatment biopsies, baseline tumor clonotype presence was undetermined.

The chain is built from TRBV19 and TRBJ1-5; D is perhaps TRBD1 (6 bases). The sample consisted of blood, taken from a patient whose treatment included radiotherapy and nephrectomy. This clonotype originated in a woman between 50 and 59 years old with renal cell carcinoma. CDR3: CASSYGTPDQPQHF. The CDR3 DNA sequence: TGTGCCAGTAGTTACGGGACACCAGATCAGCCCCAGCATTTT.